The clone carrying this T cell receptor (beta chain) was detected ten times or more. Germline and junction disagree at one end, which may indicate a read error. CDR1 LGHNA and CDR2 YNFKEQ come from the germline V gene. The CDR3 consists of 13 residues. TCRbeta library construction was performed incorporating unique molecular identifiers. One entry per CDR3 protein results from TCRdb running MiXCR on the PCR reads. The repertoire has about 350,000 distinct CDR3 sequences, about 14% of them found once; the top ten carry approximately 4.3%. This specimen belongs to a study of T-cell reconstitution after alpha-beta-depleted transplantation in children.

The source material was PBMCs, sampled from the stem cell graft. The receptor was derived from a human donor who donated a stem cell graft to a child with Fanconi anemia. The rearrangement joins TRBV4-2 to TRBJ1-5; no definite D call. DNA of the CDR3: TGCGCCAGCAGCCAAGATCGTGATCAGCCCCAGCATTTT. Amino acids: CASSQDRDQPQHF.